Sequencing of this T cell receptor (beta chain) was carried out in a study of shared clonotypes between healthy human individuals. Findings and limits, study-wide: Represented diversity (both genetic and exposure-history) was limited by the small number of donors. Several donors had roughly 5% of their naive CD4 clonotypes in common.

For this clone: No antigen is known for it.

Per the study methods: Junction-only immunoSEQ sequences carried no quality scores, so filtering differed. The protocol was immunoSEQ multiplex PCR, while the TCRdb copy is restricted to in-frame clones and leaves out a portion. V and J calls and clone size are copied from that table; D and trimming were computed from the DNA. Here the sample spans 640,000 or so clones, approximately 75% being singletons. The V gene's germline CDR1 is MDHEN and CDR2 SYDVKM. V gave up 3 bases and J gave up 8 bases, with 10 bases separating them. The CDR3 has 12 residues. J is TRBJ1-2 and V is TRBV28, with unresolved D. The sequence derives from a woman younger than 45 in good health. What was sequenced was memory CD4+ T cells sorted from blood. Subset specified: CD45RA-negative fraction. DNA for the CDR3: TGTGCCAGCAGTTTGGGCCTCGACGGCTACACCTTC. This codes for CASSLGLDGYTF.